This note documents a single T cell receptor beta chain sequence. The antigen remains undetermined. The data were taken from a study of T-cell memory formation after mild COVID-19. Findings and limits, study-wide: Shrinking CD4+ clones resided mostly in CM and EM, and CD8+ ones in EMRA.

TCRdb ran MiXCR on the 5' RACE reads and lists one entry per CDR3 protein. This sample has 500,000 to 550,000 distinct CDR3 sequences, with roughly 22% found just once. V lost 4 bases and J lost 5, with 6 bases in between. CDR1 is MNHEY and CDR2 is SMNVEV in the germline V gene (reference sequence). This CDR3 region has 12 residues. The clonotype originates from an adult woman who had mild COVID-19 (a few samples of this study predate the infection). Cell type and time point are not known. This sequence joins TRBV27 and TRBJ2-1; D ambiguous. The source material was PBMCs or a T cell subset sorted from them (not recorded which). As DNA, the CDR3 is TGTGCCAGCAGTTGGCAGGACAATGAGCAGTTCTTC. It translates to CASSWQDNEQFF.